This TCR beta chain was found in a study of T cells in tuberculosis. Regarding the study as a whole: Active tuberculosis alpha repertoires lay closer to GMM-specific TCRs than controls'.

This clone was picked up a small number of times. Its antigen is not identified. V dropped 1 base and J dropped 7 bases, with 10 bases sitting between them. CDR3 length: 13 residues. Germline lookup yields CDR1 SEHNR and CDR2 FQNEAQ (reference sequence). The protocol was immunoSEQ multiplex PCR, while the TCRdb copy is restricted to in-frame clones and leaves out a portion. The sample has 20,000 to 25,000 clones, more than 90% seen once. The origin of this receptor is a donor between 10 and 29 years old with latent tuberculosis or without tuberculosis infection. Some clones in this sample may be carry-over from other donors' samples. The gene calls are TRBV7-9 and TRBJ1-2; tentative D call: TRBD1 (6 bases). The material sequenced was PBMCs. CDR3 sequence (DNA): TGTGCCAGCAGCTTAGGGGGGCAAGGTGGCTACACCTTC. Translated: CASSLGGQGGYTF.